Below, 13 T cell receptor beta chains from the same sample are listed, as sequenced in a study of blood T cell repertoires in COVID-19. Using immunoSEQ multiplex PCR, the repertoire was profiled, and TCRdb retains in-frame clones only, with some absent. The sample has 300,000 to 350,000 clones; nearly 90% are singletons. The material sequenced was PBMCs or T cells enriched from blood (not recorded which). These receptors all stem from a woman younger than 35 with acute COVID-19.

This sequence joins TRBV28 and TRBJ2-7, with 11 bases identical to TRBD2. CDR3 length: 17 residues. CDR1 is MDHEN, CDR2 SYDVKM, per germline. V trimming: 4 bases; J trimming: 2 bases; junction bases outside the gene matches: 10. The CDR3 loop reads CASSSLTRLAGTYEQYF. CDR3 DNA sequence: TGTGCCAGCAGTTCCCTCACTAGACTAGCGGGGACCTACGAGCAGTACTTC. The full variable domain, with the rest looked up from reference TRBV28 and TRBJ2-7, is DVKVTQSSRYLVKRTGEKVFLECVQDMDHENMFWYRQDPGLGLRLIYFSYDVKMKEKGDIPEGYSVSREKKERFSLILESASTNQTSMYLCASSSLTRLAGTYEQYFGPGTRLTVT.

The chain couples TRBV2 to TRBJ1-3; D unresolved. Germline assignment: CDR1 SNHLY and CDR2 FYNNEI. Trimming took 4 bases from V and 0 from J, leaving 13 bases between them. CDR3 length: 16 residues. This CDR3 reads CASSGMGTISGNTIYF. CDR3 DNA: TGTGCCAGCAGTGGTATGGGTACTATCTCTGGAAACACCATATATTTT.

The chain is built from TRBV6-5 and TRBJ1-5; D possibly corresponds to TRBD1 (5 bases). Trimming removed 6 bases at V and 3 bases at J, with 12 bases between. Germline lookup yields CDR1 MNHEY and CDR2 SVGAGI. CDR3 length: 14 residues. CDR3 region: CASRRGGSNQPQHF. The CDR3 bases are TGTGCCAGCAGACGGGGGGGGTCCAATCAGCCCCAGCATTTT.

The chain has TRBV6-5 and TRBJ1-6; D possibly corresponds to TRBD1 (6 bases). The CDR3 has 14 residues. With 5 bases removed from V and 10 bases from J, the gap between germline ends came to 15 bases. The germline V gene encodes CDR1 MNHEY and CDR2 SVGAGI. CDR3 sequence reads: CASSQRQGNSPLHF. The CDR3 region has the DNA TGTGCCAGCAGTCAAAGGCAGGGGAACTCACCCCTCCACTTT.

V usage is TRBV9 and J usage is TRBJ2-2, with 12 positions matching TRBD1. The CDR3 extends over 16 amino acids. After removal of 3 bases from V and 6 bases from J, the junction contained 6 bases not matched to a gene. Germline V CDR1 and CDR2: SGDLS, YYNGEE. CDR3 protein: CASSAVGQGASGELFF. CDR3 nucleotide sequence: TGTGCCAGCAGCGCGGTGGGACAGGGGGCTTCCGGGGAGCTGTTTTTT.

This clone was counted once. In DNA, the CDR3 is TGTGCCAGTAGTCTGCCCCCTGAGAGTCAGCCCCAGCATTTT. It codes for CASSLPPESQPQHF. The chain couples TRBV19 to TRBJ1-5, with D uncertain. V gave up 5 bases and J gave up 6 bases, with 14 bases separating them. Germline V gene lookup returns CDR1 LNHDA and CDR2 SQIVND (reference sequence). The CDR3 is made up of 14 amino acids.

This rearrangement joins TRBV3-1 (or the pseudogene TRBV3-2) to TRBJ2-1; possible D gene TRBD2, 7 bases. Germline CDR1 and CDR2: LGHDT and YNNKEL (reference sequence). The CDR3 contains 18 residues. V lost 2 bases, J lost 4 bases, and 21 bases lay in between. CDR3 nucleotides: TGTGCCAGCAGCCAATACTCCGGGGGGCTAGCGGCTTACAATGAGCAGTTCTTC. This encodes CASSQYSGGLAAYNEQFF.

The chain links TRBV28 to TRBJ2-3; 13 bases fit TRBD2. Per the germline V gene, CDR1 is MDHEN and CDR2 is SYDVKM. V lost 5 bases, J lost 0 bases, and 5 bases stayed unmatched. This CDR3 contains 17 residues. CDR3 amino acids: CASSGLAGERSTDTQYF. In nucleotides, the CDR3 is TGTGCCAGCAGTGGACTAGCGGGAGAGCGGAGCACAGATACGCAGTATTTT.

This sequence joins TRBV29-1 and TRBJ1-1; unclear D gene. CDR3 length: 13 amino acids. Trimming left V 3 bases short and J 6 bases short, with 14 bases between. Germline lookup yields CDR1 SQVTM and CDR2 ANQGSEA. The CDR3 loop is CSVESLAPAEAFF. The CDR3 nucleotides are TGCAGCGTTGAGAGCCTAGCACCAGCTGAAGCTTTCTTT.

Here the CDR3 reads CATSDTGTGGDNEQFF. CDR3 DNA sequence: TGTGCCACCAGTGATACCGGGACAGGGGGGGACAATGAGCAGTTCTTC. The chain employs TRBV24-1 and TRBJ2-1; the match to TRBD1 covers 11 bases. The CDR3 covers 16 residues. Trimming at V came to 3 bases and at J to 5 bases, leaving 5 bases not matched to a gene. CDR1 KGHDR and CDR2 SFDVKD come from the germline V gene.

The V and J genes are TRBV23-1 and TRBJ2-6; perhaps TRBD2 as D (6 bases). TRBV23-1 is an ORF, and what it does is uncertain. This CDR3 is 16 amino acids long. Trimming stripped 8 bases from V and 0 bases from J, with 14 bases between. The CDR3 DNA reads as TGCGCCAGCGGGGACTTAGGCAGCTCTGGGGCCAACGTCCTGACTTTC. Translating it yields CASGDLGSSGANVLTF.

This chain connects TRBV28 to TRBJ2-7, with 12 bases matching TRBD1. Germline assignment: CDR1 MDHEN and CDR2 SYDVKM. Germline trimming cut 4 bases from V and 7 bases from J; bases unmatched to any gene: 8. The CDR3 has 15 amino acids. The CDR3 loop is CASSSPGQGAREQYF. The CDR3 coding sequence is TGTGCCAGCAGTTCTCCGGGACAGGGGGCACGGGAGCAGTACTTC.

The gene calls are TRBV5-8 and TRBJ1-4, with D possibly TRBD1 on 6 matching bases. The CDR3 is 15 residues long. Germline values: CDR1 SGHTS, CDR2 YDEGEE. The V gene lost 2 bases and the J gene lost 4 bases, with 12 bases spanning the gap. The CDR3 spells CASSFWGQLNEKLFF. The CDR3 bases are TGTGCCAGCAGCTTTTGGGGGCAGCTTAATGAAAAACTGTTTTTT.